The T cell receptor (beta chain) under discussion was sequenced for a study of cytomegalovirus exposure and HLA in healthy donors. General study findings and limits: Earlier analysis looked at TCR beta V segments, and most were productive about 90% or about 30% of the time. A later examination showed that TCR association rates differed by HLA locus, with DRB1 most and HLA-C fewest.

This clone was recorded a few times. What it binds is unknown. PCR amplification relied on 60 Vbeta primers (plus 13 Jbeta primers). Clones were sequenced by immunoSEQ multiplex PCR, and TCRdb holds only the in-frame ones, with some missing. Among 100,000 to 150,000 clones listed, approximately 75% were seen once. Healthy people donating bone marrow made up the donors. The clonotype was recovered from a man aged 35-49 years in good health and CMV-seronegative. Sequencing was done on a sample of PBMCs.

DNA for the CDR3: TGTGCCAGCAGTATGGTAGGGGGGGTCGGCGAGCAGTACTTC. Translation: CASSMVGGVGEQYF. The genes are TRBV27 and TRBJ2-7, with D possibly matching TRBD2 (7 bases). There are 14 residues in the CDR3. Trimming cost V 5 bases and J 6 bases, with 17 bases left between them. Germline CDR1 and CDR2: MNHEY and SMNVEV (reference sequence).